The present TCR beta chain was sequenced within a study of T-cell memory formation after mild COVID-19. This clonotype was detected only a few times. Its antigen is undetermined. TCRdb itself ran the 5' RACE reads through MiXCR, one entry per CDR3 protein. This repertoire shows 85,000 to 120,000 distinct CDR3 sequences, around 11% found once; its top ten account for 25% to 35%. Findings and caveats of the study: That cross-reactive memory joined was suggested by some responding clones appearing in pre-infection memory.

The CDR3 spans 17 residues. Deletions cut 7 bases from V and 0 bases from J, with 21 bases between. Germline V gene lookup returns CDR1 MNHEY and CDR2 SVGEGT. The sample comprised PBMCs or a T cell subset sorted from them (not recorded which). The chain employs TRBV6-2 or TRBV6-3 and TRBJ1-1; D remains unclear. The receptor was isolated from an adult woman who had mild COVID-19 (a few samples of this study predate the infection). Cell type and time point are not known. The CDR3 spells CASKPLPDNNLNTEAFF. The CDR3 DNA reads TGTGCCAGCAAACCCCTGCCGGATAACAACTTGAACACTGAAGCTTTCTTT.